The next 24 T cell receptor beta chains were all read from a single sample in a study of blood T cell repertoires in COVID-19. Clones were read by immunoSEQ multiplex PCR, and TCRdb kept only the in-frame ones, dropping some. Among 68,000 or so clones listed, approximately 89% were seen once. Sequences were obtained from peripheral blood. These receptors came from a human donor in a cohort sampled during active COVID-19.

The chain is built from TRBV2 and TRBJ2-1; 9 bases align to TRBD2. Unmatched junction bases numbered 9, after V lost 4 bases and J lost 8 bases. The CDR3 has 15 residues. The germline gives CDR1 SNHLY, CDR2 FYNNEI. DNA of the CDR3: TGTGCCAGCAGTGCGCAAGCGGGGGGAATGTATGAGCAGTTCTTC. This gives the protein CASSAQAGGMYEQFF.

The chain has TRBV11-3 and TRBJ1-1, with D possibly being TRBD1 (5 bases). Between the trimmed V and J ends, which lost 6 bases and 1 base, there was a span of 12 bases. Germline loops: CDR1 SGHNT, CDR2 YENEEA. CDR3 length equals 14 residues. CDR3 bases: TGTGCCAGCAGTCCCAGGGAGGGGAACACTGAAGCTTTCTTT. As protein: CASSPREGNTEAFF.

The rearrangement links TRBV10-3 to TRBJ2-3, with 8 nucleotides matching TRBD2. The germline gives CDR1 ENHRY, CDR2 SYGVKD. This CDR3 spans 15 amino acids. The J segment lost 3 bases and the V segment lost 3 bases, leaving 5 bases of the junction unmatched. The CDR3 loop is CAISETGGRTDTQYF. DNA of the CDR3: TGTGCCATCAGTGAAACGGGGGGGCGGACAGATACGCAGTATTTT.

This clone has a single count. The V and J genes are TRBV5-8 and TRBJ1-2, with D unresolved. Trimming took off 4 bases at V and 2 bases at J, with 15 bases between the two ends. The length of the CDR3 is 15 residues. The germline V gene has CDR1 SGHTS and CDR2 YDEGEE. The CDR3 coding sequence is TGTGCCAGCAGCCCATGGGCCGGCGGGAACTATGGCTACACCTTC. The encoded protein is CASSPWAGGNYGYTF.

The V gene is TRBV10-1, the J gene TRBJ2-7, with a tentative D call TRBD1 (6 bases). V was trimmed by 10 bases and J by 2 bases, leaving 18 bases between them. The CDR3 totals 14 residues. Germline assignment: CDR1 WNHNN and CDR2 SYGVQD (reference sequence). Here the CDR3 DNA reads TGCGCCAAGAGGGGGTCTGCTTACCCCTACGAGCAGTACTTC. This translates into CAKRGSAYPYEQYF.

The CDR3 is CASSPKGDHGGVYEQYF. The CDR3 bases are TGTGCCAGCAGCCCGAAGGGGGACCACGGGGGGGTTTACGAGCAGTACTTC. The chain recombines TRBV7-6 with TRBJ2-7; 8 positions match TRBD2. Germline-derived CDR1 and CDR2 are SGHVS and FNYEAQ. The CDR3 length is 17 residues. V was pared by 5 bases and J by 4 bases, with 16 bases of the junction left unmatched.

The rearrangement joins TRBV4-1 to TRBJ1-4; D not certain. Germline CDR1 reads MGHRA; CDR2 reads YSYEKL. The CDR3 runs 13 residues. Trimming took off 3 bases at V and 5 bases at J, with 7 bases between the two ends. The CDR3 DNA sequence: TGCGCCAGCAGCCATACACAAAATGAAAAACTGTTTTTT. As protein: CASSHTQNEKLFF.

The V gene is TRBV9, the J gene TRBJ2-2, with D uncertain. CDR3 length: 16 amino acids. The ends were cut back, 1 base at V and 0 bases at J, with 10 bases in the middle. The germline gives CDR1 SGDLS, CDR2 YYNGEE. CDR3 region: CASSVLGIANTGELFF. The DNA for the CDR3 is TGTGCCAGCAGCGTACTTGGCATCGCGAACACCGGGGAGCTGTTTTTT.

In its sample, this clone was seen once. This chain connects TRBV7-9 to TRBJ2-3; 8 nucleotides line up with TRBD1. The CDR3 length is 15 residues. V lost 7 bases, J lost 0 bases, and 6 bases stayed unmatched. Germline CDR1 is SEHNR and CDR2 is FQNEAQ (reference sequence). The DNA of the CDR3 is TGTGCCAGCACCCTCAGGGGGCAGAGCACAGATACGCAGTATTTT. It codes for CASTLRGQSTDTQYF. Full variable domain (rest looked up from reference TRBV7-9 and TRBJ2-3): DTGVSQNPRHKITKRGQNVTFRCDPISEHNRLYWYRQTLGQGPEFLTYFQNEAQLEKSRLLSDRFSAERPKGSFSTLEIQRTEQGDSAMYLCASTLRGQSTDTQYFGPGTRLTVL.

The chain uses TRBV28 and TRBJ1-2; 12 nucleotides align to TRBD1. Trimming removed 2 bases from V and 4 bases from J; junction bases left unmatched: 2. Germline CDR1 MDHEN, CDR2 SYDVKM. This CDR3 comprises 15 residues. The CDR3 here is CASSLGTGGAYGYTF. For the CDR3, the DNA is TGTGCCAGCAGTTTAGGGACAGGGGGCGCCTATGGCTACACCTTC.

The V gene is TRBV27, the J gene TRBJ2-7; 9 bases match TRBD2. There are 17 residues in the CDR3. The V gene end was trimmed by 0 bases and the J gene end by 5 bases; junction bases not matched to a gene: 11. CDR1 and CDR2 (germline): MNHEY, SMNVEV (reference sequence). CDR3 coding DNA: TGTGCCAGCAGTTTATCGAAAGAGCGGGGGGCGCTGGACGAGCAGTACTTC. Protein: CASSLSKERGALDEQYF.

The chain is built from TRBV28 and TRBJ1-2, with D unresolved. Germline CDR1 and CDR2: MDHEN and SYDVKM. This CDR3 region has 16 residues. V lost 2 bases and J lost 7, with 20 bases in between. Here the CDR3 reads CASSLLGRIPPLGYTF. CDR3 in DNA: TGTGCCAGCAGTTTACTTGGCAGGATCCCTCCTCTTGGCTACACCTTC.

V usage is TRBV28 and J usage is TRBJ1-4; a possible D gene is TRBD1 (5 bases). This CDR3 has 13 residues. V was cut by 3 bases and J by 8 bases, with 10 bases left in between. CDR1 and CDR2 (germline): MDHEN, SYDVKM. The CDR3 region is CASSFQGEEKLFF. The CDR3 nucleotides are TGTGCCAGCAGTTTTCAAGGGGAAGAAAAACTGTTTTTT.

The chain couples TRBV11-2 to TRBJ2-1; 11 bases map to TRBD2. CDR1 and CDR2 (germline): SGHAT, FQNNGV. The V and J ends lost 3 bases and 3 bases, in that order; junction bases with no gene match: 13. The CDR3 consists of 19 residues. CDR3 protein: CASSFSGRAEWDYYNEQFF. The CDR3 coding sequence is TGTGCCAGCAGCTTTAGCGGGAGGGCAGAGTGGGACTACTACAATGAGCAGTTCTTC.

The chain employs TRBV12-5 and TRBJ2-1; D unclear. CDR1 LGHNT and CDR2 FRNRAP come from the germline V gene. The length of the CDR3 is 14 residues. V lost 1 base and J 6 bases, leaving 10 bases between the germline ends. The CDR3 spells CASGLGSETNEQFF. Written as DNA, the CDR3 is TGTGCTAGTGGTTTGGGGTCAGAAACCAATGAGCAGTTCTTC.

This chain uses TRBV28 with TRBJ1-2; TRBD1 might be the D (6 bases). Per germline, CDR1 MDHEN and CDR2 SYDVKM. V lost 8 bases and J lost 4, with 17 bases in between. The CDR3 is 14 residues long. Written as DNA, the CDR3 is TGTGCCAGCCGACCCGGACAGCAAAGCTATGGCTACACCTTC. Translating it yields CASRPGQQSYGYTF.

This chain uses TRBV7-2 with TRBJ2-5; TRBD2 is a possible D gene (7 bases). CDR1 and CDR2 from the germline V gene are SGHTA and FQGNSA. V was shortened by 2 bases and J by 2 bases, with 12 bases between the two germline ends. The CDR3 covers 15 residues. CDR3 sequence reads: CASSLTGGEQETQYF. The CDR3 DNA follows: TGTGCCAGCAGCTTAACGGGGGGCGAACAAGAGACCCAGTACTTC. The whole variable domain, remainder taken from reference TRBV7-2 and TRBJ2-5, is GAGVSQSPSNKVTEKGKDVELRCDPISGHTALYWYRQSLGQGLEFLIYFQGNSAPDKSGLPSDRFSAERTGGSVSTLTIQRTQQEDSAVYLCASSLTGGEQETQYFGPGTRLLVL.

This chain joins TRBV5-5 and TRBJ2-3, with D perhaps matching TRBD1 (5 bases). The CDR3 extends over 15 amino acids. Trimming removed 2 bases from V and 0 bases from J, with 10 bases in between. Germline V CDR1 and CDR2: SGHKS, YYEKEE (reference sequence). In DNA form, the CDR3 reads TGTGCCAGCAGCTTTCCAGGGCTTAGCACAGATACGCAGTATTTT. Translation: CASSFPGLSTDTQYF.

This chain links TRBV29-1 with TRBJ2-5; D remains unclear. Between the trimmed V and J ends, which lost 6 bases and 3 bases, there was a span of 8 bases. Germline values: CDR1 SQVTM, CDR2 ANQGSEA. This CDR3 comprises 11 residues. CDR3 region: CSVGEKETQYF. The CDR3 DNA follows: TGCAGCGTAGGAGAGAAAGAGACCCAGTACTTC.

V and J are TRBV29-1 and TRBJ2-3; 9 bases fit TRBD2. Looked up from germline, CDR1 is SQVTM and CDR2 is ANQGSEA. The CDR3 has 14 residues. J was trimmed by 0 bases and V by 4 bases; bases with no gene match: 2. The CDR3 here is CSVGLAGSTDTQYF. CDR3 DNA: TGCAGCGTTGGTCTAGCGGGGAGCACAGATACGCAGTATTTT.

V gene TRBV2 combines with J gene TRBJ2-6, with D unresolved. Germline assignment: CDR1 SNHLY and CDR2 FYNNEI. The length of the CDR3 is 16 residues. Trimming took off 0 bases at V and 0 bases at J, with 6 bases between the two ends. This CDR3 is CASSEASFSGANVLTF. The CDR3 DNA follows: TGTGCCAGCAGTGAAGCTTCTTTCTCTGGGGCCAACGTCCTGACTTTC.

This rearrangement joins TRBV7-2 to TRBJ1-5; 7 bases fit TRBD1. The trim removed 8 bases at V and 6 bases at J, leaving 10 bases unmatched. Germline CDR1 reads SGHTA; CDR2 reads FQGNSA. This CDR3 has 14 amino acids. The CDR3 protein is CASSTQGSSQPQHF. CDR3 in DNA: TGTGCCAGCTCAACACAGGGGTCGAGTCAGCCCCAGCATTTT. Together with reference TRBV7-2 and TRBJ1-5, the CDR3 gives the full variable domain: GAGVSQSPSNKVTEKGKDVELRCDPISGHTALYWYRQSLGQGLEFLIYFQGNSAPDKSGLPSDRFSAERTGGSVSTLTIQRTQQEDSAVYLCASSTQGSSQPQHFGDGTRLSIL.

This chain uses TRBV13 with TRBJ2-1; 13 nucleotides align to TRBD2. V lost 3 bases and J lost 8; bases outside the gene matches: 7. This CDR3 has 16 residues. The germline V gene encodes CDR1 PRHDT and CDR2 FYEKMQ (reference sequence). CDR3 loop: CASSFRRTSGSYEQFF. CDR3 coding DNA: TGTGCCAGCAGCTTCCGACGGACTAGCGGGAGTTATGAGCAGTTCTTC.

CDR3 amino acids: CASSLDRRYNEQFF. As DNA, the CDR3 is TGTGCCAGCAGCTTGGACAGACGATACAATGAGCAGTTCTTC. The chain recombines TRBV11-1 with TRBJ2-1; possible D gene TRBD1, 6 bases. The CDR3 sequence is 14 residues long. Germline V CDR1 and CDR2: SGHAT, FQDESV (reference sequence). V lost 3 bases and J 4 bases, leaving 10 bases between the germline ends.